The next 32 T cell receptor beta chains were all read from a single sample in a study of cytomegalovirus exposure and HLA in healthy donors. In the PCR, 60 Vbeta and 13 Jbeta primers were used. TCRdb's table, derived via immunoSEQ multiplex PCR, lists solely in-frame clones and lacks some. The repertoire holds approximately 100,000 clones, about 75% seen once, with roughly 10% in the top ten. Sequencing was done on a sample of PBMCs. The receptors come from a man aged 50-60 years in good health and CMV-seronegative.

V gene TRBV6-5 combines with J gene TRBJ1-3, with D possibly matching TRBD1 (6 bases). Germline V lookup: CDR1 MNHEY, CDR2 SVGAGI. V dropped 2 bases and J dropped 14 bases, with 13 bases sitting between them. The CDR3 loop spans 12 amino acids. CDR3 coding DNA: TGTGCCAGCAGTTACGACCGGGACATCTTATATTTT. Protein product: CASSYDRDILYF.

This rearrangement joins TRBV28 to TRBJ1-2, with no clear D. V was clipped by 3 bases and J by 7 bases, with 18 bases between them. CDR3 length equals 15 residues. Germline CDR1 and CDR2: MDHEN and SYDVKM. CDR3 region: CASSFSGRRKAGYTF. The CDR3 DNA is TGTGCCAGCAGTTTTTCGGGCAGGAGGAAGGCTGGCTACACCTTC.

V usage is TRBV7-7 and J usage is TRBJ1-1; tentative D call: TRBD1 (6 bases). Deletions cut 4 bases from V and 1 base from J, with 13 bases between. The length of the CDR3 is 15 residues. Germline V gene lookup returns CDR1 SSHAT and CDR2 FNYEAQ (reference sequence). CDR3 nucleotides: TGTGCCAGCAGCTATTATACGGGACAGAACACTGAAGCTTTCTTT. Protein sequence: CASSYYTGQNTEAFF.

The V call is TRBV19, the J call TRBJ2-3; the match to TRBD2 covers 13 bases. J gave up 0 bases and V 5 bases, and 8 bases lay outside the gene matches. This CDR3 is built from 18 residues. Germline-derived CDR1 and CDR2 are LNHDA and SQIVND (reference sequence). The CDR3 loop reads CASSAVRLAGGSTDTQYF. CDR3 coding DNA: TGTGCCAGTAGTGCGGTGAGACTAGCGGGAGGAAGCACAGATACGCAGTATTTT.

V usage is TRBV6-5 and J usage is TRBJ1-1; 8 bases map to TRBD1. The J segment lost 3 bases and the V segment lost 7 bases, leaving 10 bases of the junction unmatched. CDR3 length: 15 residues. The germline V gene has CDR1 MNHEY and CDR2 SVGAGI. The CDR3 DNA is TGTGCCAGCAACGGACAGGGACCTGGGGACACTGAAGCTTTCTTT. Translation gives CASNGQGPGDTEAFF.

This chain connects TRBV4-3 to TRBJ2-2; 9 bases fit TRBD2. The germline V gene has CDR1 LGHNA and CDR2 YSLEER. The CDR3 covers 15 residues. The V gene end was trimmed by 1 base and the J gene end by 7 bases; junction bases not matched to a gene: 4. CDR3 nucleotides: TGCGCCAGCAGCCAAGGCGGGAGGGCCGGCGGGGAGCTGTTTTTT. It yields the protein CASSQGGRAGGELFF.

The chain recombines TRBV7-3 with TRBJ2-7; 7 bases are shared with TRBD1. V lost 4 bases to trimming and J lost 7 bases; unmatched junction nucleotides: 7. CDR1 SGHTA and CDR2 FQGTGA come from the germline V gene. CDR3 size: 13 residues. The CDR3, as DNA: TGTGCCAGCAGCTCTGACAGGGAAGGTGAGCAGTACTTC. It is translated as CASSSDREGEQYF. The whole variable domain, remainder taken from reference TRBV7-3 and TRBJ2-7, is GAGVSQTPSNKVTEKGKYVELRCDPISGHTALYWYRQSLGQGPEFLIYFQGTGAADDSGLPNDRFFAVRPEGSVSTLKIQRTERGDSAVYLCASSSDREGEQYFGPGTRLTVT.

This clone has just a few counts. The J gene is TRBJ2-7, the V gene TRBV27; 7 bases align to TRBD2. CDR1 and CDR2 from the germline V gene are MNHEY and SMNVEV (reference sequence). The CDR3 spans 15 residues. J lost 2 bases, V lost 4 bases, and 8 bases had no gene match. The CDR3 protein is CASSWGRGGTYEQYF. CDR3 nucleotides: TGTGCCAGCAGTTGGGGGAGGGGAGGTACCTACGAGCAGTACTTC.

The chain couples TRBV2 to TRBJ2-1; D unresolved. There are 14 residues in the CDR3. Germline CDR1 and CDR2: SNHLY and FYNNEI. V was shortened by 0 bases and J by 0 bases, with 3 bases between the two germline ends. The CDR3 sequence: CASSEASSYNEQFF. The DNA of the CDR3 is TGTGCCAGCAGTGAAGCCAGCTCCTACAATGAGCAGTTCTTC.

This clone appeared a few times. The chain joins TRBV27 to TRBJ2-7; no firm D call. Per the germline V gene, CDR1 is MNHEY and CDR2 is SMNVEV (reference sequence). Trimming stripped 3 bases from V and 7 bases from J, with 16 bases between. The CDR3 is 14 residues long. The CDR3 loop reads CASSLVTLHGEQYF. The CDR3 DNA is TGTGCCAGCAGTTTGGTGACCCTTCACGGGGAGCAGTACTTC.

The chain uses TRBV19 and TRBJ1-2; the D is unclear. Per germline, CDR1 LNHDA and CDR2 SQIVND (reference sequence). The CDR3 loop spans 13 amino acids. The V end was cut by 3 bases, the J end by 2 bases, with 7 bases between. The CDR3 sequence: CASSMGVNYGYTF. The CDR3 bases are TGTGCCAGTAGTATGGGCGTAAACTATGGCTACACCTTC.

The CDR3 loop is CASRGEGEQFF. The CDR3, as DNA: TGTGCCAGTAGGGGGGAGGGTGAGCAGTTCTTC. The J gene is TRBJ2-1, the V gene TRBV7-9; the D gene is possibly TRBD2 (7 bases). CDR1 SEHNR and CDR2 FQNEAQ come from the germline V gene (reference sequence). The V end was cut by 9 bases, the J end by 9 bases, with 12 bases between. CDR3 length equals 11 residues.

The rearrangement links TRBV9 to TRBJ1-3; D is unresolved. Trimming took off 0 bases at V and 0 bases at J, with 13 bases between the two ends. Germline CDR1 and CDR2: SGDLS and YYNGEE. This CDR3 is 17 amino acids long. For the CDR3, the DNA is TGTGCCAGCAGCGTAGACTCAGGAATCTACTCTGGAAACACCATATATTTT. The encoded protein is CASSVDSGIYSGNTIYF.

This clone was seen once. This rearrangement joins TRBV6-5 to TRBJ1-1; possible D gene TRBD1, 6 bases. V was shortened by 5 bases and J by 5 bases, with 12 bases between the two germline ends. Germline CDR1 MNHEY, CDR2 SVGAGI. This CDR3 comprises 13 residues. CDR3 amino acids: CASSLNRVTEAFF. CDR3 bases: TGTGCCAGCAGTCTGAACAGGGTTACTGAAGCTTTCTTT.

The rearrangement uses TRBV6-1 and TRBJ1-5; 7 nucleotides line up with TRBD1. The CDR3 length is 15 residues. CDR1 and CDR2 (germline): MNHNS, SASEGT. Germline trimming cut 4 bases from V and 5 bases from J; bases unmatched to any gene: 8. In DNA form, the CDR3 reads TGTGCCAGCAGTGCCCAGGGGGTCCCTCATCAGCCCCAGCATTTT. Protein sequence: CASSAQGVPHQPQHF.

Here the CDR3 DNA reads TGTGCCAGCAATCCGAGGACAGGGAGCTCCTACGAGCAGTACTTC. It encodes CASNPRTGSSYEQYF. V gene TRBV19 combines with J gene TRBJ2-7; 8 bases are a match to TRBD1. Germline CDR1 and CDR2: LNHDA and SQIVND (reference sequence). The CDR3 runs 15 residues. Trimming removed 9 bases from V and 0 bases from J; junction bases left unmatched: 10.

For this clone: Other DNA sequences within the sample encode an identical CDR3. The chain joins TRBV18 to TRBJ1-2, with D possibly being TRBD1 (6 bases). The V end was cut by 3 bases, the J end by 0 bases, with 8 bases between. The CDR3 sequence is 14 residues long. Germline V lookup: CDR1 KGHSH, CDR2 LQKENI. The chain's CDR3 is CASSPRDTNYGYTF. CDR3 nucleotide sequence: TGTGCCAGCTCACCCCGGGACACTAACTATGGCTACACCTTC. Drawing the rest from reference TRBV18 and TRBJ1-2, the complete variable domain is NAGVMQNPRHLVRRRGQEARLRCSPMKGHSHVYWYRQLPEEGLKFMVYLQKENIIDESGMPKERFSAEFPKEGPSILRIQQVVRGDSAAYFCASSPRDTNYGYTFGSGTRLTVV.

This clone was seen just once. The chain recombines TRBV30 with TRBJ1-6, with 7 bases that match TRBD1. Unmatched junction bases numbered 9, after V lost 7 bases and J lost 0 bases. The CDR3 covers 16 residues. The germline CDR1 and CDR2 sequences are GTSNPN and SVGIG (reference sequence). CDR3 amino acids: CASRQGSSSYNSPLHF. The CDR3 nucleotides read TGTGCCTCTCGACAGGGCTCGAGCTCCTATAATTCACCCCTCCACTTT.

The chain is built from TRBV7-8 and TRBJ2-7, with D possibly matching TRBD2 (5 bases). This CDR3 spans 16 amino acids. Germline V gives CDR1 SGHVS, CDR2 FQNEAQ. Trimming removed 5 bases from V and 0 bases from J, with 17 bases in between. CDR3 coding DNA: TGTGCCAGCAGCCCCCGGGGTGAGCGCCTCTCCTACGAGCAGTACTTC. Protein sequence: CASSPRGERLSYEQYF.

This chain connects TRBV7-2 to TRBJ2-7, with TRBD2 as a possible D gene (6 bases). The V and J ends lost 4 bases and 6 bases respectively, with 16 bases between them. The germline V gene has CDR1 SGHTA and CDR2 FQGNSA. This CDR3 has 14 residues. CDR3 in DNA: TGTGCCAGCAGCTCCCTCCGAACTAGCTCCGAGCAGTACTTC. This gives the protein CASSSLRTSSEQYF.

The rearrangement joins TRBV27 to TRBJ2-2, with 8 bases lining up with TRBD1. Germline CDR1 MNHEY, CDR2 SMNVEV (reference sequence). The CDR3 has 15 amino acids. With 6 bases clipped from V and 4 bases from J, the junction kept 7 bases outside the gene matches. CDR3 coding DNA: TGTGCCAGCAGCATGGGACAGGCGGTCACCGGGGAGCTGTTTTTT. As protein: CASSMGQAVTGELFF.

The chain couples TRBV6-6 to TRBJ1-2; D may be TRBD1 (5 bases). Deletions cut 5 bases from V and 5 bases from J, with 9 bases between. From germline, CDR1 is MNHNY and CDR2 SVGAGI (reference sequence). This CDR3 contains 12 residues. CDR3 coding DNA: TGTGCCAGCAGTGGGGGGTCGTATGGCTACACCTTC. This sequence encodes CASSGGSYGYTF.

The V call is TRBV5-1, the J call TRBJ2-5; 10 bases line up with TRBD1. The J call may be incorrect, as the DNA end agrees better with TRBJ2-7. The CDR3 covers 16 residues. Germline-derived CDR1 and CDR2 are SGHRS and YFSETQ. The CDR3 sequence: CASSSIRGQGPREQYF. The CDR3 bases are TGCGCCAGCAGCTCGATTAGGGGACAGGGGCCTCGCGAGCAGTACTTC.

The rearrangement links TRBV14 to TRBJ2-7; a possible D gene is TRBD2 (5 bases). The germline CDR1 and CDR2 sequences are SGHDN and FVKESK. The CDR3 covers 13 residues. V was trimmed by 5 bases and J by 6 bases, leaving 14 bases between them. The DNA of the CDR3 is TGTGCCAGCAGCGGTAAAGCGGCGTCCGAGCAGTACTTC. Amino acids: CASSGKAASEQYF. Full variable domain (remainder filled in from reference TRBV14 and TRBJ2-7): EAGVTQFPSHSVIEKGQTVTLRCDPISGHDNLYWYRRVMGKEIKFLLHFVKESKQDESGMPNNRFLAERTGGTYSTLKVQPAELEDSGVYFCASSGKAASEQYFGPGTRLTVT.

This rearrangement joins TRBV5-6 to TRBJ2-4, with 9 bases that match TRBD1. Per the germline V gene, CDR1 is SGHDT and CDR2 is YYEEEE. The CDR3 is 17 residues long. With V trimmed by 4 bases and J by 4 bases, 12 bases remained unmatched. CDR3 sequence (DNA): TGTGCCAGCAGCCCAGGACAGGGGATGGCCTCTAAAAACATTCAGTACTTC. Residues: CASSPGQGMASKNIQYF.

V usage is TRBV10-3 and J usage is TRBJ2-5; possibly TRBD1 for D (5 bases). Trimming took off 2 bases at V and 1 base at J, with 8 bases between the two ends. Germline V lookup: CDR1 ENHRY, CDR2 SYGVKD. The CDR3 is 14 residues long. The CDR3 loop reads CAISEPGIQETQYF. The CDR3 coding sequence is TGTGCCATCAGTGAGCCAGGGATCCAAGAGACCCAGTACTTC.

This chain uses TRBV2 with TRBJ2-7; D uncertain. Trimming took 6 bases from V and 2 from J, leaving 17 bases between them. The CDR3 has 15 residues. Germline CDR1 is SNHLY and CDR2 is FYNNEI. CDR3 sequence (DNA): TGTGCCAGCAGGGCCGACTCTGGCCCTACCTACGAGCAGTACTTC. Amino acid sequence: CASRADSGPTYEQYF.

This clone was detected only a few times. The chain links TRBV6-6 to TRBJ2-1; 8 nucleotides line up with TRBD1. Germline V lookup: CDR1 MNHNY, CDR2 SVGAGI (reference sequence). Trimming at V came to 6 bases and at J to 9 bases, leaving 7 bases not matched to a gene. The CDR3 is made up of 13 amino acids. CDR3 sequence reads: CASSGQGEGEQFF. The CDR3, as DNA: TGTGCCAGCAGCGGACAGGGAGAGGGTGAGCAGTTCTTC.

The chain combines TRBV6-6 with TRBJ1-1, with 8 bases lining up with TRBD1. The CDR3 has 14 residues. Germline loops: CDR1 MNHNY, CDR2 SVGAGI (reference sequence). The V gene end was trimmed by 7 bases and the J gene end by 5 bases; junction bases not matched to a gene: 9. CDR3 protein: CASKLQGAQTEAFF. CDR3 sequence (DNA): TGTGCCAGCAAACTCCAGGGGGCGCAGACTGAAGCTTTCTTT.

The rearrangement uses TRBV28 and TRBJ1-6; 7 bases map to TRBD1. V was clipped by 5 bases and J by 7 bases; unmatched bases: 14. The CDR3 has 17 residues. Germline V lookup: CDR1 MDHEN, CDR2 SYDVKM. The CDR3 DNA reads as TGTGCCAGCAGTCTAGGGGGCTCCAGTCGCGCAAATTCACCCCTCCACTTT. Translated: CASSLGGSSRANSPLHF.

V usage is TRBV18 and J usage is TRBJ1-3; D uncertain. V lost 3 bases to trimming and J lost 0 bases, with 15 bases between them. This CDR3 region has 17 residues. The germline V gene encodes CDR1 KGHSH and CDR2 LQKENI. As DNA, the CDR3 is TGTGCCAGCTCACCCTCGTCTCAGAGGATCTCTGGAAACACCATATATTTT. Protein sequence: CASSPSSQRISGNTIYF. Drawing the rest from reference TRBV18 and TRBJ1-3, the complete variable domain is NAGVMQNPRHLVRRRGQEARLRCSPMKGHSHVYWYRQLPEEGLKFMVYLQKENIIDESGMPKERFSAEFPKEGPSILRIQQVVRGDSAAYFCASSPSSQRISGNTIYFGEGSWLTVV.

The CDR3 loop is CASLDSLSSYNEQFF. The CDR3 nucleotides read TGTGCCAGTTTGGACAGTTTGAGCTCCTACAATGAGCAGTTCTTC. The chain recombines TRBV19 with TRBJ2-1, with a weak D call TRBD1 (6 bases). In germline, CDR1 is LNHDA, CDR2 SQIVND (reference sequence). The CDR3 loop spans 15 amino acids. Trimming removed 8 bases from V and 0 bases from J, with 14 bases in between. Full variable domain (missing parts from reference TRBV19 and TRBJ2-1): DGGITQSPKYLFRKEGQNVTLSCEQNLNHDAMYWYRQDPGQGLRLIYYSQIVNDFQKGDIAEGYSVSREKKESFPLTVTSAQKNPTAFYLCASLDSLSSYNEQFFGPGTRLTVL.